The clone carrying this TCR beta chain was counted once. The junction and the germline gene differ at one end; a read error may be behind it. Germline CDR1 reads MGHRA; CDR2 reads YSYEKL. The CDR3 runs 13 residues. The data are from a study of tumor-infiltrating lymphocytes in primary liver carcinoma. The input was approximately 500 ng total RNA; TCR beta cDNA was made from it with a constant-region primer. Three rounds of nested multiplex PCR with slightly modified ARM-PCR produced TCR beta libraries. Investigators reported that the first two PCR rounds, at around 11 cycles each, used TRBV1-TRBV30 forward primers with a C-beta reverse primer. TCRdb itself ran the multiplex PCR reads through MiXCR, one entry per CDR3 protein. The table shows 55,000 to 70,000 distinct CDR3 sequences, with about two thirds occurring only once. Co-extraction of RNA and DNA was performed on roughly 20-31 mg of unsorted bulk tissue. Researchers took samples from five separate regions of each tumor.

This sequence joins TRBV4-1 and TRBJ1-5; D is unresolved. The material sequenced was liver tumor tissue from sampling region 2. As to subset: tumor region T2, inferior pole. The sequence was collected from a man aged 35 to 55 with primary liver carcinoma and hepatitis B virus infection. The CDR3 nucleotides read TGCGCCAGGAGCCAAGCAACTGATCAGCCCCAGCATTTT. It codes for CARSQATDQPQHF.